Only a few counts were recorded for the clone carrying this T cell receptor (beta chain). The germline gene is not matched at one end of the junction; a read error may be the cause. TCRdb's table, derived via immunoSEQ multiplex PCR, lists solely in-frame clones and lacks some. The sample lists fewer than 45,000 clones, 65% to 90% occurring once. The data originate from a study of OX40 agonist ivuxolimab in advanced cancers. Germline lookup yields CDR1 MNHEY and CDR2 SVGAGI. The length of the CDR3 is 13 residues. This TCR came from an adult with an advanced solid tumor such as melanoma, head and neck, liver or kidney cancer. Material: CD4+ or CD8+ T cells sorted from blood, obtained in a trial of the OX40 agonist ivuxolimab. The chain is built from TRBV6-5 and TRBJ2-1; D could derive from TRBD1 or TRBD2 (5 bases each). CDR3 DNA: TGTGCCAGCACCGAACCGGGTAGGGGATGGCGGGTCTTC. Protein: CASTEPGRGWRVF.